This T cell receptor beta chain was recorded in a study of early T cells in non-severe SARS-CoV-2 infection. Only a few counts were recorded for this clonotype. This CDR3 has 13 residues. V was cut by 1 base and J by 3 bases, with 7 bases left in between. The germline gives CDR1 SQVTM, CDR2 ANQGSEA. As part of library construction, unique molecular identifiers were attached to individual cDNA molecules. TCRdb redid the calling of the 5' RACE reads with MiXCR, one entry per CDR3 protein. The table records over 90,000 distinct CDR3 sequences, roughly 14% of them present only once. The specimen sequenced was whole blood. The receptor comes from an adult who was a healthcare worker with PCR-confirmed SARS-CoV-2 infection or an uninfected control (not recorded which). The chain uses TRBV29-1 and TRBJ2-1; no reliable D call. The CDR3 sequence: CSVEGESYNEQFF. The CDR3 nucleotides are TGCAGCGTTGAAGGCGAGAGCTACAATGAGCAGTTCTTC.